One sample yielded the 17 T cell receptor beta chains listed below, sequenced in a study of cytomegalovirus exposure and HLA in healthy donors (dated by TCRdb to about 2017). Libraries were made using the immunoSEQ multiplex PCR assay. TCRdb's version of the immuneACCESS table is confined to in-frame rearrangements and falls short of the full clone set. An unresolved V gene accounts for under half of the shortfall where checked; the remainder is of unknown origin. In all, the sample holds 300,000 to 450,000 clones, and more than 80% of those were seen once. Roughly 0.82% of the sample lies in the top ten. The material sequenced was PBMCs. Receptors originate from a young woman in good health and CMV-seronegative.

This chain joins TRBV27 and TRBJ1-4; 7 positions agree with TRBD1. The CDR3 is 15 amino acids. Germline V CDR1 and CDR2: MNHEY, SMNVEV (reference sequence). The V segment lost 6 bases and the J segment 4 bases; nucleotides outside the gene matches: 8. Written as DNA, the CDR3 is TGTGCCAGCAGATCAATCCGGGACAGTAATGAAAAACTGTTTTTT. This codes for CASRSIRDSNEKLFF. Full variable domain (outside the CDR3, taken from reference TRBV27 and TRBJ1-4): EAQVTQNPRYLITVTGKKLTVTCSQNMNHEYMSWYRQDPGLGLRQIYYSMNVEVTDKGDVPEGYKVSRKEKRNFPLILESPSPNQTSLYFCASRSIRDSNEKLFFGSGTQLSVL.

The genes are TRBV6-1 and TRBJ2-7; 11 nucleotides match TRBD1. Looked up from germline, CDR1 is MNHNS and CDR2 is SASEGT. This CDR3 is built from 14 residues. V lost 3 bases, J lost 6 bases, and 4 bases stayed unmatched. The CDR3 DNA reads as TGTGCCAGCAGTGAGGACAGGGGGCCTACCGAGCAGTACTTC. As protein: CASSEDRGPTEQYF.

This clone occurred once. This chain uses TRBV29-1 with TRBJ2-3; a weak D match, TRBD2 (7 bases). Per germline, CDR1 SQVTM and CDR2 ANQGSEA. Between the trimmed V and J ends, which lost 8 bases and 2 bases, there was a span of 20 bases. The CDR3 is 15 residues long. CDR3 residues: CSSSIGGQDTDTQYF. CDR3 bases: TGCAGCTCCTCCATCGGGGGGCAGGACACAGATACGCAGTATTTT.

The V gene is TRBV27, the J gene TRBJ2-5; 11 positions agree with TRBD2. J lost 4 bases, V lost 3 bases, and 4 bases had no gene match. The germline V gene has CDR1 MNHEY and CDR2 SMNVEV (reference sequence). This CDR3 region has 15 residues. The CDR3, as DNA: TGTGCCAGCAGTTTCATAGCGGGAGGGGGAGAGACCCAGTACTTC. Its translation is CASSFIAGGGETQYF.

This chain connects TRBV27 to TRBJ1-1; D is unresolved. The CDR3 consists of 13 residues. Trimming took 3 bases from V and 6 from J, leaving 11 bases between them. Looked up from germline, CDR1 is MNHEY and CDR2 is SMNVEV (reference sequence). The CDR3 DNA sequence: TGTGCCAGCAGTTTGAACAGTGGCCCTGAAGCTTTCTTT. Its translation is CASSLNSGPEAFF.

This clone was seen only a few times. The chain combines TRBV6-1 with TRBJ2-7; the match to TRBD1 covers 9 bases. In germline, CDR1 is MNHNS, CDR2 SASEGT. This CDR3 is 15 amino acids long. V lost 3 bases, J lost 5 bases, and 8 bases stayed unmatched. The CDR3 loop is CASSEPGQGINEQYF. The CDR3 bases are TGTGCCAGCAGTGAGCCGGGACAGGGAATTAACGAGCAGTACTTC.

V gene TRBV14 combines with J gene TRBJ2-4, with unresolved D. CDR1 is SGHDN, CDR2 FVKESK, per germline. Trimming removed 4 bases from V and 8 bases from J, with 18 bases in between. The CDR3 consists of 15 residues. The CDR3 here is CASSLPTEPLDIQYF. CDR3 DNA sequence: TGTGCCAGCAGCCTCCCTACAGAACCTTTGGACATTCAGTACTTC. Based on the CDR3 plus reference TRBV14 and TRBJ2-4, the full variable domain is EAGVTQFPSHSVIEKGQTVTLRCDPISGHDNLYWYRRVMGKEIKFLLHFVKESKQDESGMPNNRFLAERTGGTYSTLKVQPAELEDSGVYFCASSLPTEPLDIQYFGAGTRLSVL.

This rearrangement joins TRBV27 to TRBJ1-1, with TRBD1 as a possible D gene (6 bases). From germline, CDR1 is MNHEY and CDR2 SMNVEV (reference sequence). V shed 3 bases and J shed 1 base, with 12 bases lying between them. The CDR3 spans 15 residues. The DNA for the CDR3 is TGTGCCAGCAGTTTGGGGGCATCGGGGAACACTGAAGCTTTCTTT. Protein: CASSLGASGNTEAFF.

J is TRBJ2-2 and V is TRBV11-2; 7 bases fit TRBD2. Looked up from germline, CDR1 is SGHAT and CDR2 is FQNNGV. The CDR3 is 15 amino acids. Trimming took 0 bases from V and 6 from J; bases not matched to a gene: 4. The CDR3 sequence is CASSLDIAGAGELFF. DNA for the CDR3: TGTGCCAGCAGCTTAGATATTGCGGGGGCCGGGGAGCTGTTTTTT.

The chain combines TRBV11-2 with TRBJ1-1; possibly TRBD1 for D (5 bases). The CDR3 extends over 15 amino acids. The ends were cut back, 1 base at V and 3 bases at J, with 12 bases in the middle. Germline values: CDR1 SGHAT, CDR2 FQNNGV. The CDR3 protein is CASSLGGGWDTEAFF. The CDR3, as DNA: TGTGCCAGCAGCTTAGGTGGGGGGTGGGACACTGAAGCTTTCTTT.

The V call is TRBV6-1, the J call TRBJ2-7, with 8 bases fitting TRBD2. The CDR3 length is 14 residues. With V trimmed by 6 bases and J by 2 bases, 6 bases remained unmatched. CDR1 MNHNS and CDR2 SASEGT come from the germline V gene. The chain's CDR3 is CASRDSGETYEQYF. DNA of the CDR3: TGTGCCAGCAGGGATAGCGGGGAAACCTACGAGCAGTACTTC.

This chain links TRBV7-3 with TRBJ2-2, with D tentatively TRBD1 (5 bases). V lost 3 bases to trimming and J lost 0 bases, with 8 bases between them. Germline CDR1 reads SGHTA; CDR2 reads FQGTGA. The CDR3 length is 15 residues. The CDR3 protein is CASSLGPPNTGELFF. CDR3 coding DNA: TGTGCCAGCAGCTTGGGGCCGCCGAACACCGGGGAGCTGTTTTTT. The full variable domain, rest sourced from reference TRBV7-3 and TRBJ2-2, is GAGVSQTPSNKVTEKGKYVELRCDPISGHTALYWYRQSLGQGPEFLIYFQGTGAADDSGLPNDRFFAVRPEGSVSTLKIQRTERGDSAVYLCASSLGPPNTGELFFGEGSRLTVL.

V gene TRBV6-1 combines with J gene TRBJ1-2; 7 bases are shared with TRBD1. J lost 3 bases, V lost 4 bases, and 5 bases had no gene match. Per germline, CDR1 MNHNS and CDR2 SASEGT. The CDR3 covers 14 residues. This chain's CDR3 is CASSGIGTDYGYTF. Here the CDR3 DNA reads TGTGCCAGCAGTGGGATTGGGACAGACTATGGCTACACCTTC.

The chain joins TRBV4-2 to TRBJ2-1; TRBD2 agrees at 13 bases. Germline lookup yields CDR1 LGHNA and CDR2 YNFKEQ. J lost 6 bases, V lost 4 bases, and 9 bases had no gene match. The length of the CDR3 is 17 residues. CDR3 region: CASSPFVGTSGVNEQFF. The CDR3 DNA sequence: TGTGCCAGCAGCCCTTTTGTCGGGACTAGCGGGGTCAATGAGCAGTTCTTC.

This chain joins TRBV27 and TRBJ2-3; the match to TRBD2 covers 7 bases. The CDR3 runs 16 residues. In germline, CDR1 is MNHEY, CDR2 SMNVEV (reference sequence). The V gene end was trimmed by 0 bases and the J gene end by 2 bases; junction bases not matched to a gene: 5. Here the CDR3 DNA reads TGTGCCAGCAGTTTATCCTCCCGGGAGGTCACAGATACGCAGTATTTT. As protein: CASSLSSREVTDTQYF.

The rearrangement links TRBV28 to TRBJ2-1; D is perhaps TRBD1 (5 bases). The CDR3 sequence is 17 residues long. Germline V CDR1 and CDR2: MDHEN, SYDVKM. V was shortened by 7 bases and J by 4 bases, with 23 bases between the two germline ends. The CDR3 DNA reads as TGTGCCAGCATTAGTTTTTGGGCAGGGAACTCATACAATGAGCAGTTCTTC. It is translated as CASISFWAGNSYNEQFF.

J is TRBJ2-2 and V is TRBV7-3, with 9 bases aligning to TRBD2. Trimming took 3 bases from V and 5 from J; bases not matched to a gene: 7. Germline assignment: CDR1 SGHTA and CDR2 FQGTGA. This CDR3 has 16 residues. CDR3 sequence reads: CASSFGGTSRTGELFF. In DNA, the CDR3 is TGTGCCAGCAGCTTCGGGGGGACTAGCCGGACCGGGGAGCTGTTTTTT.